This T cell receptor beta chain is drawn from a study of CD8 T cells in Susac syndrome. TCR beta from blood CD8+ and CD4+ T cells was sequenced. V was clipped by 4 bases and J by 7 bases; unmatched bases: 5. CDR3 length: 14 residues. Germline V CDR1 and CDR2: GTSNPN, SVGIG (reference sequence). The authors reverse transcribed roughly 0.45 to 1 ug RNA with random hexamers. TCRdb reprocessed the immunoSEQ multiplex PCR reads via MiXCR and lists one record per CDR3 protein. The sample lists roughly 190,000 distinct CDR3 sequences; roughly 94% were seen once. The sample was CD4+ T cells from PBMCs. This clonotype originated in a human donor in good health. This rearrangement joins TRBV30 to TRBJ2-1; the match to TRBD2 covers 12 bases. The CDR3 sequence is CAWTGLAGTNEQFF. The CDR3 DNA reads as TGTGCCTGGACTGGACTAGCGGGAACTAATGAGCAGTTCTTC.